Shown below are 16 T cell receptor beta chains from a single sample sequenced in a study of cytomegalovirus exposure and HLA in healthy donors. Researchers ran the PCR with 60 Vbeta and 13 Jbeta primers. Method: immunoSEQ multiplex PCR; TCRdb's copy keeps in-frame clones and lacks some. The table has 150,000 to 200,000 clones, 82% seen once; the top ten hold more than 1.5%. Source material: PBMCs. The receptors were gathered from a man between 40 and 49 years old in good health and CMV-seronegative.

The gene calls are TRBV15 and TRBJ1-4; D not certain. From germline, CDR1 is LNHNV and CDR2 YYDKDF (reference sequence). Trimming left V 5 bases short and J 4 bases short, with 11 bases between. This CDR3 region has 14 residues. The CDR3 DNA is TGTGCCACCAGCCCGCAGGCTATTAATGAAAAACTGTTTTTT. It codes for CATSPQAINEKLFF.

The V gene is TRBV4-2, the J gene TRBJ1-2; 8 bases fit TRBD1. The V gene's germline CDR1 is LGHNA and CDR2 YNFKEQ. The CDR3 is 16 residues long. Trimming removed 1 base from V and 3 bases from J; junction bases left unmatched: 7. The CDR3 here is CASSQGLDREDYGYTF. The CDR3 coding sequence is TGTGCCAGCAGCCAAGGCTTGGACAGGGAAGACTATGGCTACACCTTC.

The V gene is TRBV19, the J gene TRBJ2-3, with 14 bases identical to TRBD2. Trimming at V came to 6 bases and at J to 3 bases, leaving 5 bases not matched to a gene. Germline V gives CDR1 LNHDA, CDR2 SQIVND (reference sequence). This CDR3 region has 16 residues. The CDR3 reads CASRGTSGRLTDTQYF. CDR3 DNA: TGTGCCAGTAGGGGGACTAGCGGGAGATTAACAGATACGCAGTATTTT.

The chain's CDR3 is CASSSRQGAGEQYF. The CDR3 nucleotides are TGTGCCAGCAGCTCGCGACAGGGGGCAGGCGAGCAGTACTTC. The chain joins TRBV7-2 to TRBJ2-7, with 10 bases matching TRBD1. Trimming at V came to 4 bases and at J to 6 bases, leaving 6 bases not matched to a gene. Per germline, CDR1 SGHTA and CDR2 FQGNSA. The CDR3 sequence is 14 residues long.

J is TRBJ1-1 and V is TRBV28, with unresolved D. Germline V gene sequence: CDR1 MDHEN, CDR2 SYDVKM. The CDR3 runs 14 residues. Trimming shortened V by 9 bases and J by 4 bases, and 18 bases separated the two germline ends. The CDR3 spells CASGRAGSGTEAFF. The CDR3, as DNA: TGTGCCAGTGGTAGGGCGGGGTCGGGCACTGAAGCTTTCTTT.

The chain is built from TRBV4-2 and TRBJ2-7, with D possibly matching TRBD2 (6 bases). The V and J ends lost 4 bases and 1 base respectively, with 14 bases between them. Germline CDR1 reads LGHNA; CDR2 reads YNFKEQ. The CDR3 consists of 15 residues. The CDR3 is CASSRSGRESYEQYF. The CDR3 DNA sequence: TGTGCCAGCAGCCGATCTGGTCGGGAGTCCTACGAGCAGTACTTC.

V usage is TRBV5-1 and J usage is TRBJ1-5; D is perhaps TRBD1 (5 bases). Germline V gene sequence: CDR1 SGHRS, CDR2 YFSETQ. The V gene lost 4 bases and the J gene lost 2 bases, with 19 bases spanning the gap. This CDR3 is 17 amino acids long. The CDR3 DNA follows: TGCGCCAGCAGCCCAACGCCGGGGGGGGGTGGCAATCAGCCCCAGCATTTT. Protein sequence: CASSPTPGGGGNQPQHF.

The chain is built from TRBV5-1 and TRBJ1-4; D possibly corresponds to TRBD1 (6 bases). The ends were cut back, 0 bases at V and 4 bases at J, with 16 bases in the middle. CDR3 size: 17 residues. Germline V CDR1 and CDR2: SGHRS, YFSETQ. The CDR3 here is CASSLDSGGGNNEKLFF. The CDR3 DNA sequence: TGCGCCAGCAGCTTGGATTCGGGGGGCGGGAATAATGAAAAACTGTTTTTT. Drawing the rest from reference TRBV5-1 and TRBJ1-4, the complete variable domain is KAGVTQTPRYLIKTRGQQVTLSCSPISGHRSVSWYQQTPGQGLQFLFEYFSETQRNKGNFPGRFSGRQFSNSRSEMNVSTLELGDSALYLCASSLDSGGGNNEKLFFGSGTQLSVL.

V is TRBV19 and J is TRBJ2-3; 9 nucleotides match TRBD1. The CDR3 covers 14 residues. Losses at the gene ends were 10 bases for V and 2 bases for J; bases not matched to a gene: 7. The germline gives CDR1 LNHDA, CDR2 SQIVND (reference sequence). The CDR3: CATSYRGLTDTQYF. DNA of the CDR3: TGTGCCACCTCTTACAGGGGGCTCACAGATACGCAGTATTTT.

The chain joins TRBV5-4 to TRBJ2-5; 8 bases are shared with TRBD2. Germline lookup yields CDR1 SGHNT and CDR2 YYREEE (reference sequence). The CDR3 contains 18 residues. V gave up 4 bases and J gave up 5 bases; unmatched junction bases: 19. The DNA of the CDR3 is TGTGCCAGCAGCCCCCGCGTAGTTAGCGGGGCCTTAACGGAGACCCAGTACTTC. It is translated as CASSPRVVSGALTETQYF.

The CDR3 region is CASSFRARGTEAFF. The DNA of the CDR3 is TGTGCCAGCAGCTTTAGGGCACGCGGGACTGAAGCTTTCTTT. The chain links TRBV5-6 to TRBJ1-1, with D hard to call. The V gene's germline CDR1 is SGHDT and CDR2 YYEEEE. V was clipped by 2 bases and J by 5 bases, with 13 bases between them. This CDR3 region has 14 residues.

The rearrangement uses TRBV30 and TRBJ2-1; 9 nucleotides align to TRBD2. Germline V gene data show CDR1 as GTSNPN and CDR2 as SVGIG (reference sequence). The CDR3 runs 13 residues. Germline trimming cut 3 bases from V and 4 bases from J; bases unmatched to any gene: 1. CDR3 in amino acids: CAWRLAGYNEQFF. CDR3 bases: TGTGCCTGGAGGCTAGCGGGGTACAATGAGCAGTTCTTC. Drawing the rest from reference TRBV30 and TRBJ2-1, the complete variable domain is SQTIHQWPATLVQPVGSPLSLECTVEGTSNPNLYWYRQAAGRGLQLLFYSVGIGQISSEVPQNLSASRPQDRQFILSSKKLLLSDSGFYLCAWRLAGYNEQFFGPGTRLTVL.

V is TRBV28 and J is TRBJ1-2; TRBD1 matches at 9 bases. Germline CDR1 MDHEN, CDR2 SYDVKM. Trimming cost V 6 bases and J 7 bases; bases outside gene matches: 9. This CDR3 is 14 amino acids long. The CDR3 region is CASRPTGGAFGYTF. In DNA, the CDR3 is TGTGCCAGCAGACCAACAGGGGGCGCTTTTGGCTACACCTTC.

The chain employs TRBV6-5 and TRBJ1-5; 7 nucleotides line up with TRBD1. This CDR3 comprises 15 residues. V shed 8 bases and J 0 bases; nucleotides not matched to a gene: 7. Germline V lookup: CDR1 MNHEY, CDR2 SVGAGI. The CDR3 loop reads CASRRDSDSNQPQHF. DNA for the CDR3: TGTGCCAGCCGCCGGGACAGCGATAGCAATCAGCCCCAGCATTTT.

The V call is TRBV28, the J call TRBJ2-7; TRBD1 is a possible D gene (6 bases). V lost 7 bases to trimming and J lost 4 bases, with 23 bases between them. The CDR3 spans 16 residues. Germline CDR1 and CDR2: MDHEN and SYDVKM. The chain's CDR3 is CASILLGEGGAYEQYF. CDR3 sequence (DNA): TGTGCCAGCATCCTATTGGGAGAAGGGGGTGCTTACGAGCAGTACTTC.

This chain links TRBV14 with TRBJ2-1; TRBD1 matches 9 bases. Germline CDR1 is SGHDN and CDR2 is FVKESK. The CDR3 runs to 14 residues. The ends lost 4 bases at V and 9 bases at J; junction bases unmatched: 7. CDR3 region: CASSPPPGQGEQFF. As DNA, the CDR3 is TGTGCCAGCAGCCCTCCACCGGGACAGGGTGAGCAGTTCTTC.